This entry lists 31 T cell receptor beta chains sequenced from one sample in a study of blood T cell repertoires in COVID-19. Data came from immunoSEQ multiplex PCR; TCRdb stores just in-frame clones and leaves some out. The profile covers around 300,000 clones, with more than 75% appearing a single time and about 2.2% taken by the ten largest. Input material: peripheral blood. The receptors shown here come from a woman between 25 and 40 years old who had recovered from COVID-19.

The V gene is TRBV18, the J gene TRBJ1-3; D is unresolved. V lost 5 bases, J lost 4 bases, and 9 bases lay in between. The germline CDR1 and CDR2 sequences are KGHSH and LQKENI. The CDR3 totals 13 residues. CDR3 nucleotide sequence: TGTGCCAGCTCAGGAGGAGGGGGAAACACCATATATTTT. As protein: CASSGGGGNTIYF.

The chain joins TRBV18 to TRBJ1-2; perhaps TRBD1 as D (6 bases). Germline loops: CDR1 KGHSH, CDR2 LQKENI. Trimming took off 3 bases at V and 0 bases at J, with 17 bases between the two ends. The CDR3 has 17 amino acids. The CDR3 reads CASSPIPGGQANYGYTF. As DNA, the CDR3 is TGTGCCAGCTCACCCATCCCGGGGGGCCAGGCTAACTATGGCTACACCTTC.

This chain connects TRBV5-5 to TRBJ1-2; D possibly corresponds to TRBD1 (5 bases). V dropped 2 bases and J dropped 4 bases, with 12 bases sitting between them. CDR3 size: 14 residues. Looked up from germline, CDR1 is SGHKS and CDR2 is YYEKEE (reference sequence). The chain's CDR3 is CASSFFRETYGYTF. The DNA of the CDR3 is TGTGCCAGCAGCTTCTTCAGGGAAACCTATGGCTACACCTTC.

J is TRBJ2-1 and V is TRBV11-3; 7 positions match TRBD2. V lost 4 bases, J lost 8 bases, and 8 bases stayed unmatched. Germline-derived CDR1 and CDR2 are SGHNT and YENEEA. CDR3 size: 14 residues. The CDR3 reads CASSWGGSVDEQFF. The DNA for the CDR3 is TGTGCCAGCAGCTGGGGGGGGTCTGTAGATGAGCAGTTCTTC.

Only a few counts were recorded for this clone. This sequence joins TRBV2 and TRBJ2-3; 8 bases agree with TRBD2. The CDR3 is 14 residues long. Germline V gene data show CDR1 as SNHLY and CDR2 as FYNNEI. V shed 5 bases, J shed 2 bases, and the junction held 3 bases outside the gene matches. The CDR3 region is CASSFSGDTDTQYF. CDR3 nucleotides: TGTGCCAGCAGTTTTAGCGGGGACACAGATACGCAGTATTTT.

In DNA, the CDR3 is TGTGCCAGCAGTTCCTCTCTAGCGGGAGCTACAGATACGCAGTATTTT. Translation gives CASSSSLAGATDTQYF. The V and J genes are TRBV28 and TRBJ2-3; TRBD2 agrees at 10 bases. Germline V gene lookup returns CDR1 MDHEN and CDR2 SYDVKM. The V gene end was trimmed by 4 bases and the J gene end by 3 bases; junction bases not matched to a gene: 7. The CDR3 is made up of 16 amino acids.

The gene calls are TRBV7-2 and TRBJ1-6; D unresolved. The CDR3 runs to 14 residues. V lost 0 bases, J lost 8 bases, and 8 bases lay in between. From germline, CDR1 is SGHTA and CDR2 FQGNSA. The CDR3 nucleotides read TGTGCCAGCAGCTTAGCGAGCGGGGATTCACCCCTCCACTTT. It is translated as CASSLASGDSPLHF.

This clone appeared a few times. This chain joins TRBV15 and TRBJ1-2; D is uncertain. The V and J ends lost 1 base and 8 bases respectively, with 14 bases between them. CDR1 and CDR2 from the germline V gene are LNHNV and YYDKDF (reference sequence). This CDR3 comprises 14 residues. The CDR3 DNA sequence: TGTGCCACCAGCAGAGGAACCGGGAGTCACGGCTACACCTTC. Its translation: CATSRGTGSHGYTF.

In this sample, this clone turned up a few times. This chain connects TRBV6-4 to TRBJ2-1, with D maybe TRBD2 (7 bases). Trimming stripped 3 bases from V and 6 bases from J, with 15 bases between. CDR3 length: 15 residues. Looked up from germline, CDR1 is MRHNA and CDR2 is SNTAGT. DNA of the CDR3: TGTGCCAGCAGTGATACTAGTAGGGGGGGCAATGAGCAGTTCTTC. Translation gives CASSDTSRGGNEQFF.

The J gene is TRBJ1-6, the V gene TRBV10-3; D is unresolved. Germline CDR1 reads ENHRY; CDR2 reads SYGVKD. This CDR3 is built from 12 residues. The germline V and J ends were trimmed by 6 bases and 5 bases, with 5 bases remaining between them. The CDR3 nucleotides are TGTGCCATCAGGAGGGATAATTCACCCCTCCACTTT. Protein product: CAIRRDNSPLHF.

The V call is TRBV19, the J call TRBJ1-1; D is possibly TRBD1 (5 bases). CDR1 is LNHDA and CDR2 is SQIVND in the germline V gene (reference sequence). This CDR3 has 14 residues. The V gene lost 6 bases and the J gene lost 0 bases, with 11 bases spanning the gap. CDR3 bases: TGTGCCAGTAGCGCGGGACGTATGAACACTGAAGCTTTCTTT. As protein: CASSAGRMNTEAFF.

The genes are TRBV6-5 and TRBJ2-7, with 8 bases that match TRBD1. Unmatched junction bases numbered 7, after V lost 6 bases and J lost 3 bases. The germline gives CDR1 MNHEY, CDR2 SVGAGI. The CDR3 runs 14 residues. Here the CDR3 reads CASRPGQESYEQYF. DNA for the CDR3: TGTGCCAGCAGGCCGGGACAGGAGAGCTACGAGCAGTACTTC.

This clone was seen more than once but under ten times. V usage is TRBV30 and J usage is TRBJ1-6; D call uncertain. Germline assignment: CDR1 GTSNPN and CDR2 SVGIG (reference sequence). The CDR3 totals 13 residues. Between the trimmed V and J ends, which lost 1 base and 10 bases, there was a span of 11 bases. CDR3 amino acids: CAWSAWARSPLHF. CDR3 bases: TGTGCCTGGAGTGCCTGGGCACGATCACCCCTCCACTTT.

V is TRBV28 and J is TRBJ1-5, with D possibly being TRBD1 (5 bases). This CDR3 has 18 residues. The V end lost 1 base, the J end lost 5 bases, and 21 bases lay between the germline ends. Looked up from germline, CDR1 is MDHEN and CDR2 is SYDVKM. The CDR3, as DNA: TGTGCCAGCAGTTTATCCTTAGGGTGGGGGGAAAACCATCAGCCCCAGCATTTT. Translated, it gives CASSLSLGWGENHQPQHF.

This clone was picked up a small number of times. The chain couples TRBV9 to TRBJ2-6, with D uncertain. This CDR3 contains 16 residues. The germline V and J ends were trimmed by 3 bases and 0 bases, with 10 bases remaining between them. Germline V gene data show CDR1 as SGDLS and CDR2 as YYNGEE. CDR3 coding DNA: TGTGCCAGCAGCGCAGATGACACCTCTGGGGCCAACGTCCTGACTTTC. This translates into CASSADDTSGANVLTF.

To note about this clone: The junction departs from germline at one end; a sequencing error may be responsible. The rearrangement links TRBV19 to TRBJ1-1; D ambiguous. The CDR3 has 13 residues. Germline CDR1 and CDR2: LNHDA and SQIVND (reference sequence). The CDR3 is CASSIQLKTEAFF. The CDR3 bases are TGTGCCAGTAGTATACAACTGAAGACTGAAGCTTTCTTT. Looking up the rest from reference TRBV19 and TRBJ1-1 gives the full variable domain: DGGITQSPKYLFRKEGQNVTLSCEQNLNHDAMYWYRQDPGQGLRLIYYSQIVNDFQKGDIAEGYSVSREKKESFPLTVTSAQKNPTAFYLCASSIQLKTEAFFGQGTRLTVV.

The sample holds a few counts of this clone. The V call is TRBV2, the J call TRBJ1-1; D is possibly TRBD1 (6 bases). Germline-derived CDR1 and CDR2 are SNHLY and FYNNEI. V was cut by 7 bases and J by 3 bases, with 18 bases left in between. The CDR3 sequence is 15 residues long. CDR3 amino acids: CASMGEKQGDTEAFF. The DNA for the CDR3 is TGTGCCAGCATGGGGGAGAAACAGGGCGACACTGAAGCTTTCTTT. The full variable domain, its missing parts supplied by reference TRBV2 and TRBJ1-1, is EPEVTQTPSHQVTQMGQEVILRCVPISNHLYFYWYRQILGQKVEFLVSFYNNEISEKSEIFDDQFSVERPDGSNFTLKIRSTKLEDSAMYFCASMGEKQGDTEAFFGQGTRLTVV.

The chain has TRBV6-5 and TRBJ1-2, with TRBD1 matching 7 bases. The V segment lost 7 bases and the J segment 4 bases; nucleotides outside the gene matches: 9. The CDR3 is 14 residues long. From germline, CDR1 is MNHEY and CDR2 SVGAGI. The CDR3 DNA reads as TGTGCCAGCATTAGACAGGGCCTATCCTATGGCTACACCTTC. It is translated as CASIRQGLSYGYTF.

The chain has TRBV9 and TRBJ2-1; 9 bases are shared with TRBD2. Germline V gives CDR1 SGDLS, CDR2 YYNGEE. The CDR3 totals 15 residues. V shed 0 bases, J shed 7 bases, and the junction held 5 bases outside the gene matches. The CDR3 nucleotides read TGTGCCAGCAGCGTAGGAGGCGGGGGGGCGAATGAGCAGTTCTTC. This codes for CASSVGGGGANEQFF.

The chain employs TRBV19 and TRBJ2-7; 10 positions match TRBD1. Germline CDR1 reads LNHDA; CDR2 reads SQIVND (reference sequence). J lost 7 bases, V lost 6 bases, and 9 bases had no gene match. CDR3 length: 14 amino acids. CDR3 region: CASSPGQGSREQYF. The DNA of the CDR3 is TGTGCCAGTAGCCCGGGACAGGGGTCTAGGGAGCAGTACTTC. Combining the CDR3 with reference TRBV19 and TRBJ2-7 gives the whole variable domain DGGITQSPKYLFRKEGQNVTLSCEQNLNHDAMYWYRQDPGQGLRLIYYSQIVNDFQKGDIAEGYSVSREKKESFPLTVTSAQKNPTAFYLCASSPGQGSREQYFGPGTRLTVT.

The chain uses TRBV20-1 and TRBJ1-4; D gene uncertain. Germline loops: CDR1 DFQATT, CDR2 SNEGSKA (reference sequence). This CDR3 spans 11 amino acids. The ends were cut back, 6 bases at V and 6 bases at J, with 8 bases in the middle. In DNA, the CDR3 is TGCAGTGCGGCCGGGGATGAAAAACTGTTTTTT. Residues: CSAAGDEKLFF.

The V and J genes are TRBV25-1 and TRBJ1-2; TRBD1 might be the D (6 bases). V dropped 5 bases and J dropped 8 bases, with 12 bases sitting between them. The CDR3 runs to 12 residues. The germline CDR1 and CDR2 sequences are MGHDK and SYGVNS. CDR3 region: CASSQGYSGYTF. CDR3 coding DNA: TGTGCCAGCAGTCAGGGGTATTCGGGCTACACCTTC.

The CDR3 reads CASSNPLPGRGGYTF. The CDR3 DNA sequence: TGTGCCAGCAGCAACCCCCTGCCGGGTCGCGGGGGCTACACCTTC. The chain employs TRBV21-1 and TRBJ1-2. TRBV21-1 is assigned pseudogene status. The CDR3 runs 15 residues.

The gene calls are TRBV6-5 and TRBJ1-3; no reliable D call. The CDR3 consists of 15 residues. V was shortened by 5 bases and J by 0 bases, with 11 bases between the two germline ends. CDR1 MNHEY and CDR2 SVGAGI come from the germline V gene. The CDR3 sequence: CASSKTGNSGNTIYF. As DNA, the CDR3 is TGTGCCAGCAGTAAGACGGGAAACTCTGGAAACACCATATATTTT.

The chain recombines TRBV6-5 with TRBJ2-5, with TRBD2 matching over 10 bases. This CDR3 contains 15 residues. Looked up from germline, CDR1 is MNHEY and CDR2 is SVGAGI. Trimming at V came to 6 bases and at J to 6 bases, leaving 10 bases not matched to a gene. In DNA form, the CDR3 reads TGTGCCAGCAGCCACCCCCTAGCGGGAGTAAAGACCCAGTACTTC. This codes for CASSHPLAGVKTQYF.

There are a few counts of this clone. This chain links TRBV7-2 with TRBJ2-7; 10 nucleotides align to TRBD2. Germline V gene lookup returns CDR1 SGHTA and CDR2 FQGNSA. The junction had 10 bases not matched to a gene; V was cut back by 6 bases and J by 5 bases. The CDR3 totals 15 residues. The CDR3 protein is CASSLLAGTPNEQYF. In nucleotides, the CDR3 is TGTGCCAGCAGTTTACTAGCGGGAACCCCCAACGAGCAGTACTTC.

The chain recombines TRBV9 with TRBJ2-1; a possible D gene is TRBD1 (5 bases). The V gene's germline CDR1 is SGDLS and CDR2 YYNGEE. There are 15 residues in the CDR3. V lost 3 bases and J lost 3, with 13 bases in between. CDR3 protein: CASSAYEGDYNEQFF. CDR3 DNA: TGTGCCAGCAGCGCGTATGAAGGGGACTACAATGAGCAGTTCTTC.

The V and J genes are TRBV28 and TRBJ2-2; TRBD1 aligns across 9 bases. The germline CDR1 and CDR2 sequences are MDHEN and SYDVKM. The length of the CDR3 is 16 residues. J lost 5 bases, V lost 1 base, and 5 bases had no gene match. The CDR3 protein is CASSLLPGQGTGELFF. CDR3 sequence (DNA): TGTGCCAGCAGTTTATTACCGGGACAGGGTACCGGGGAGCTGTTTTTT.

V is TRBV25-1 and J is TRBJ1-3, with 8 bases fitting TRBD1. CDR1 MGHDK and CDR2 SYGVNS come from the germline V gene. The trim removed 6 bases at V and 3 bases at J, leaving 7 bases unmatched. This CDR3 spans 15 amino acids. This CDR3 reads CASSRGQGVGNTIYF. CDR3 in DNA: TGTGCCAGCAGCAGGGGGCAAGGGGTTGGAAACACCATATATTTT.

V is TRBV6-1 and J is TRBJ2-5; 11 nucleotides line up with TRBD2. This CDR3 contains 19 residues. Germline V CDR1 and CDR2: MNHNS, SASEGT. The J segment lost 2 bases and the V segment lost 3 bases, leaving 14 bases of the junction unmatched. CDR3 residues: CASSDGLAGGHVQQETQYF. CDR3 bases: TGTGCCAGCAGTGACGGGCTAGCGGGAGGCCACGTGCAGCAAGAGACCCAGTACTTC.

The chain has TRBV28 and TRBJ1-5, with D perhaps TRBD1 (5 bases). CDR3 length equals 15 residues. Germline V gene lookup returns CDR1 MDHEN and CDR2 SYDVKM. The ends were cut back, 6 bases at V and 7 bases at J, with 19 bases in the middle. Here the CDR3 DNA reads TGTGCCAGCAGCTCCCGGACACCGGGGGAACAGCCCCAGCATTTT. Translating it yields CASSSRTPGEQPQHF.